The present TCR beta chain was sequenced within a study of blood T cell repertoires in COVID-19. Sequenced by immunoSEQ multiplex PCR; TCRdb stores in-frame clones only, minus some. The data show about 320,000 clones, roughly 83% seen once. Deletions cut 3 bases from V and 4 bases from J, with 9 bases between. The CDR3 extends over 13 amino acids. CDR1 is SNHLY, CDR2 FYNNEI, per germline. What was sequenced was peripheral blood. The rearrangement uses TRBV2 and TRBJ1-1; D gene ambiguous. The receptor comes from a woman in her 50s with acute or convalescent COVID-19. The DNA for the CDR3 is TGTGCCAGCAGTGATGAGGGCGGCACTGAAGCTTTCTTT. Protein product: CASSDEGGTEAFF.